The T cell receptor beta chain under discussion was sequenced for a study of identical twins (dated by TCRdb to about 2016). Background for the entire study: The study deep-sequenced TCR alpha and beta repertoires from monozygotic twins, unrelated adults of various ages and cord blood to test whether fetal clonotypes persist. To rule out contamination, the twin experiments were replicated at different times with different library preparation protocols. The research as a whole found: Recombination models systematically underestimated out-of-frame TCR alpha sharing in monozygotic twins but agreed with sharing between unrelated individuals. Abundant cord blood beta clonotypes had fewer insertions, young adult naive repertoires showed a similar but weaker trend, and memory repertoires showed no such trend. Excess twin sharing in beta out-of-frame sequences was weaker because fewer shared sequences lowered the signal-to-noise ratio. Invariant T cells such as MAIT and iNKT could partly confound zero-insertion analyses, although diverse VJ usage argued against such confounding for most clonotypes. Compared with coincidental sharing between unrelated individuals, out-of-frame TCR alpha sequences shared between twins showed an excess of sequences with low generation probability. Because the same donors could not be followed over many years, conclusions were based on cross-sectional statistical analysis.

Every donor was a healthy Caucasian. Three pairs of female monozygotic twins, all aged roughly 18 to 29 years, made up the twin cohort. Positive isolation kits from Invitrogen were used to isolate CD4+ and CD8+ T cell populations. Only a few counts were recorded for this clonotype. Its recognized antigen is unknown. One base away there is no much larger clone; base qualities are not given. Library construction relied on 5' RACE. The sequencer was an Illumina HiSeq 2000. Template switching introduced a universal primer binding site; the final cDNA contained a unique molecular identifier, enabling accurate counting of TCR cDNA molecules. Specific primers in the conserved constant-segment region were used to synthesize first-strand cDNA for TCR alpha and beta chains. Each cDNA library was double barcoded, with a SMART-Mk sample barcode plus Illumina barcodes, to control for contamination. TruSeq adapter sequences, together with Illumina sample barcodes, were added in two successive PCR steps. Sequencing of the TCR alpha and beta cDNA libraries was done on the Illumina HiSeq platform using custom primers. On the study's bioinformatics: MiGEC was used to process raw reads and extract unique molecular identifiers, and MiXCR was used to find CDR3 positions. For each individual, recombination models were inferred using an EM algorithm with the repgenHMM and IGoR tools. The tcR package in R was used for shared clonotype analysis, with sharing normalized by the product of cloneset sizes. To study raw recombination free of thymic and clonal selection effects, out-of-frame nonproductive sequences were analyzed. TCRdb reran the public reads through fastp at Q25 and MiXCR, keeping productive beta chains. Every CDR3 protein is listed once, alongside the most common genes and DNA of its rows. The V and J calls shown here were made by TCRdb, not taken from the authors' results. Across this sample there are some 440,000 distinct CDR3 sequences, with more than 20% seen only once. The biggest ten clones account for roughly 3% of the sample.

These same data were also listed under a study on T cells expressing NK-cell markers. As described in the second report: Fewer than ten donors provided sorted CD3+CD56+NKG2C+, CD3+CD56+NKG2C- and CD3+CD56-NKG2C+ T-cell subsets, whose TCR beta-chain repertoires were profiled. Seven of the eight sequenced donors were HCMV-seropositive and one was HCMV-seronegative. To restrict sorting to alphabetaTCR-expressing T cells, an anti-gammadeltaTCR antibody was added in several experiments. In six donors, the dominant CD3+CD56+NKG2C+ clonotypes ranked among the top 10 CD8+ clonotypes, making up about 1.0-8% of CD8+ T cells. Those dominant clonotypes were again the most abundant among CD3+CD56-NKG2C+ cells in a few donors, at about 28.3-65%. It remained unclear whether the expanded NKG2C-expressing T cell clones were specific for HCMV antigens. The eight sequenced donors were randomly selected healthy volunteers, three men and five women. A commercial ELISA kit detecting HCMV-specific IgG in serum was used to determine HCMV serostatus. Reads were demultiplexed and grouped by UMI with MIGEC, and clonotypes were assembled and quantified with MiTCR. To exclude erroneous sequences, any TCR cDNA sequence not supported by at least two reads was discarded. The tcR package was used for downstream repertoire analysis, and clonotypes were matched across fractions by CDR3 nucleotide sequence plus V segment. Antigen specificity was annotated against VDJdb with VDJmatch, allowing one amino acid substitution in CDR3.

Sequenced material: CD4+ T cells sorted from blood. This TCR came from a woman younger than 35 in good health.

The DNA sequence reads TGTGCCAGCAGGGGGGGGTCCGATGAGCAGTTCTTC. Its protein reads: CASRGGSDEQFF. The chain couples TRBV7-2 to TRBJ2-1, with 7 junctional bases fitting TRBD2. According to the germline V gene, CDR1 reads SGHTA and CDR2 reads FQGNSA. The CDR3 numbers 12 residues from cysteine through phenylalanine. Left in the record is the CDR3 DNA by itself, 36 bases read in frame from the first base. The V end gives up 6 bases and the J end 8 bases, leaving 4 bases in the junction not matched to a gene.